The 24 T cell receptor beta chains below were found in one sample sequenced in a study of T-cell reconstitution after alpha-beta-depleted transplantation in children. Unique molecular identifiers tagged the TCRbeta library. MiXCR was run by TCRdb on the PCR reads, yielding one entry per CDR3 protein. The table shows hundreds of thousands of distinct CDR3 sequences, with about an eighth occurring only once. The material sequenced was PBMCs, taken before TCRalphabeta/CD19-depleted stem cell transplant. The receptors derive from a girl aged 2 to 9 with congenital amegakaryocytic thrombocytopenia, due to receive a stem cell transplant.

The gene calls are TRBV5-1 and TRBJ2-2; possibly TRBD2 for D (5 bases). V dropped 3 bases and J dropped 4 bases, with 7 bases sitting between them. The length of the CDR3 is 13 residues. CDR1 is SGHRS, CDR2 YFSETQ, per germline. The CDR3 nucleotides read TGCGCCAGCAGCTCGGACTTCACCGGGGAGCTGTTTTTT. Its translation: CASSSDFTGELFF.

This clonotype was counted many times. The chain combines TRBV5-1 with TRBJ2-7; 8 nucleotides line up with TRBD1. V shed 1 base and J 4 bases; nucleotides not matched to a gene: 7. The CDR3 is 15 amino acids. Looked up from germline, CDR1 is SGHRS and CDR2 is YFSETQ. CDR3 protein: CASSLFGQGFYEQYF. CDR3 bases: TGCGCCAGCAGCTTGTTTGGACAGGGATTTTACGAGCAGTACTTC.

This clonotype was observed many times. The chain recombines TRBV20-1 with TRBJ2-7; a possible D gene is TRBD2 (5 bases). This CDR3 is built from 14 residues. Germline CDR1 and CDR2: DFQATT and SNEGSKA (reference sequence). Trimming stripped 3 bases from V and 4 bases from J, with 16 bases between. The CDR3 reads CSASAVAGGYEQYF. CDR3 nucleotide sequence: TGCAGTGCTAGTGCGGTAGCAGGAGGTTACGAGCAGTACTTC.

This clonotype occurred many times. The chain combines TRBV12-3 or TRBV12-4 with TRBJ1-5, with unresolved D. The CDR3 spans 15 residues. V lost 0 bases, J lost 7 bases, and 13 bases lay in between. CDR3 DNA sequence: TGTGCCAGCAGTTTAGCGAGAGGGTTCGACCAGCCCCAGCATTTT. Protein: CASSLARGFDQPQHF.

This clonotype was recorded many times. The gene calls are TRBV20-1 and TRBJ2-5, with D unresolved. Trimming took off 0 bases at V and 3 bases at J, with 17 bases between the two ends. The CDR3 covers 16 residues. Per the germline V gene, CDR1 is DFQATT and CDR2 is SNEGSKA (reference sequence). The CDR3 spells CSARDQKEHPKETQYF. The CDR3 DNA reads as TGCAGTGCTAGAGATCAAAAGGAACACCCGAAAGAGACCCAGTACTTC.

The chain joins TRBV5-1 to TRBJ2-5; 14 positions match TRBD2. Trimming at V came to 2 bases and at J to 2 bases, leaving 11 bases not matched to a gene. The CDR3 consists of 19 residues. CDR1 is SGHRS, CDR2 YFSETQ, per germline. The CDR3 DNA reads TGCGCCAGCAGCTTCGGGACTAGCGGGAGCCATCTAAGGCAAGAGACCCAGTACTTC. It yields the protein CASSFGTSGSHLRQETQYF.

The chain recombines TRBV7-2 with TRBJ2-5; D is possibly TRBD2 (6 bases). Deletions cut 2 bases from V and 3 bases from J, with 10 bases between. The CDR3 is 14 residues long. Germline V CDR1 and CDR2: SGHTA, FQGNSA. CDR3 sequence (DNA): TGTGCCAGCAGCTTACCCAGGAGGGAAGAGACCCAGTACTTC. Its protein is CASSLPRREETQYF.

This clonotype has at least ten counts. J is TRBJ2-3 and V is TRBV7-8; 12 nucleotides line up with TRBD2. Germline CDR1 and CDR2: SGHVS and FQNEAQ. J lost 3 bases, V lost 10 bases, and 5 bases had no gene match. The CDR3 runs to 14 residues. The DNA for the CDR3 is TGTGCCACCCTAGCGGGAGGGTTAACAGATACGCAGTATTTT. Translated: CATLAGGLTDTQYF. Full variable domain (rest looked up from reference TRBV7-8 and TRBJ2-3): GAGVSQSPRYKVAKRGQDVALRCDPISGHVSLFWYQQALGQGPEFLTYFQNEAQLDKSGLPSDRFFAERPEGSVSTLKIQRTQQEDSAVYLCATLAGGLTDTQYFGPGTRLTVL.

The V gene is TRBV10-3, the J gene TRBJ2-1; D gene unclear. Trimming shortened V by 4 bases and J by 4 bases, and 17 bases separated the two germline ends. CDR3 length: 16 residues. Per germline, CDR1 ENHRY and CDR2 SYGVKD. CDR3 residues: CAISAVALEEYNEQFF. The DNA of the CDR3 is TGTGCCATCAGTGCTGTAGCCCTCGAAGAGTACAATGAGCAGTTCTTC.

The genes are TRBV27 and TRBJ2-1, with D perhaps TRBD2 (5 bases). Germline loops: CDR1 MNHEY, CDR2 SMNVEV (reference sequence). V dropped 4 bases and J dropped 6 bases, with 10 bases sitting between them. The CDR3 has 13 amino acids. The CDR3 spells CASSSGIINEQFF. DNA of the CDR3: TGTGCCAGCAGTTCCGGGATCATCAATGAGCAGTTCTTC.

A few counts support this clonotype. V gene TRBV10-3 combines with J gene TRBJ2-1, with 7 bases matching TRBD2. The CDR3 consists of 16 residues. V lost 5 bases to trimming and J lost 7 bases; unmatched junction nucleotides: 14. Germline lookup yields CDR1 ENHRY and CDR2 SYGVKD. The CDR3 nucleotides read TGTGCCATCAGTCGGGAGGTGGGAGGGCCTGTGAATGAGCAGTTCTTC. It is translated as CAISREVGGPVNEQFF.

This clonotype was counted between two and nine times. This chain joins TRBV5-6 and TRBJ2-3, with D maybe TRBD2 (5 bases). Germline V gene sequence: CDR1 SGHDT, CDR2 YYEEEE. The length of the CDR3 is 17 residues. V was clipped by 2 bases and J by 2 bases, with 18 bases between them. This CDR3 reads CASSFWASQEHTDTQYF. The DNA of the CDR3 is TGTGCCAGCAGCTTTTGGGCTAGCCAAGAACACACAGATACGCAGTATTTT. Complete variable domain (other parts from reference TRBV5-6 and TRBJ2-3): DAGVTQSPTHLIKTRGQQVTLRCSPKSGHDTVSWYQQALGQGPQFIFQYYEEEERQRGNFPDRFSGHQFPNYSSELNVNALLLGDSALYLCASSFWASQEHTDTQYFGPGTRLTVL.

J is TRBJ2-1 and V is TRBV7-9, with a tentative D call TRBD2 (6 bases). This CDR3 comprises 17 residues. Trimming cost V 5 bases and J 0 bases, with 17 bases left between them. Germline CDR1 is SEHNR and CDR2 is FQNEAQ (reference sequence). Here the CDR3 DNA reads TGTGCCAGCAGCCCTTCCCGGGGGACCCCCTCCTACAATGAGCAGTTCTTC. The encoded protein is CASSPSRGTPSYNEQFF.

This chain links TRBV29-1 with TRBJ2-1, with unresolved D. Trimming removed 4 bases from V and 0 bases from J, with 13 bases in between. Germline V gene lookup returns CDR1 SQVTM and CDR2 ANQGSEA. The CDR3 has 15 amino acids. The CDR3 loop is CSVGHPTDSYNEQFF. The CDR3 nucleotides are TGCAGCGTTGGTCACCCAACCGACTCCTACAATGAGCAGTTCTTC.

This clonotype was counted many times. V usage is TRBV11-1 and J usage is TRBJ2-1; no firm D call. Germline CDR1 SGHAT, CDR2 FQDESV (reference sequence). Between the trimmed V and J ends, which lost 5 bases and 10 bases, there was a span of 15 bases. This CDR3 comprises 13 residues. The CDR3 DNA reads TGTGCCAGCAGCCCCCAGTTATCAGTCGAGCAGTTCTTC. It translates to CASSPQLSVEQFF. Full variable domain (rest looked up from reference TRBV11-1 and TRBJ2-1): EAEVAQSPRYKITEKSQAVAFWCDPISGHATLYWYRQILGQGPELLVQFQDESVVDDSQLPKDRFSAERLKGVDSTLKIQPAELGDSAMYLCASSPQLSVEQFFGPGTRLTVL.

The table lists this clonotype with a few counts. This chain links TRBV30 with TRBJ2-7; TRBD1 matches 7 bases. Per the germline V gene, CDR1 is GTSNPN and CDR2 is SVGIG (reference sequence). Trimming took 5 bases from V and 3 from J; bases not matched to a gene: 1. The CDR3 totals 11 residues. The CDR3 DNA reads TGTGCCTGGGGGACAGTCTACGAGCAGTACTTC. Encoded protein: CAWGTVYEQYF.

In its sample, this clonotype was seen a few times. The chain uses TRBV7-3 and TRBJ2-3, with TRBD2 identical over 7 bases. Looked up from germline, CDR1 is SGHTA and CDR2 is FQGTGA. The ends lost 5 bases at V and 2 bases at J; junction bases unmatched: 10. This CDR3 is 16 amino acids long. The CDR3 sequence: CASSRRLAGVTDTQYF. The CDR3 DNA reads as TGTGCCAGCAGCAGGAGGTTAGCGGGCGTCACAGATACGCAGTATTTT.

This clonotype was seen repeatedly, ten times or more. The chain links TRBV5-1 to TRBJ2-5; D gene uncertain. Germline CDR1 SGHRS, CDR2 YFSETQ. The CDR3 is 14 amino acids. Trimming cost V 4 bases and J 1 base, with 11 bases left between them. The CDR3 region has the DNA TGCGCCAGCAGCGACTCAGGTCGCCAAGAGACCCAGTACTTC. Residues: CASSDSGRQETQYF.

The table lists this clonotype with many counts. This chain joins TRBV12-3 or TRBV12-4 and TRBJ2-3; 11 nucleotides line up with TRBD2. After removal of 5 bases from V and 0 bases from J, the junction contained 4 bases not matched to a gene. The CDR3 runs 16 residues. Written as DNA, the CDR3 is TGTGCCAGCAGTCCGGGACTAGCGGTTAGCACAGATACGCAGTATTTT. Its protein is CASSPGLAVSTDTQYF.

Remarks on this clonotype: A clone one base away is much larger, so this may be a read error. The J gene is TRBJ2-1, the V gene TRBV20-1; TRBD2 matches at 9 bases. This CDR3 contains 16 residues. CDR1 DFQATT and CDR2 SNEGSKA come from the germline V gene (reference sequence). The DNA for the CDR3 is TGCTGTGCTAGAGATCTGGCGGGAGGGAGATACAATGAGCAGTTCTTC. This gives the protein CCARDLAGGRYNEQFF.

In this sample, this clonotype turned up many times. The chain has TRBV20-1 and TRBJ1-4; D gene ambiguous. The CDR3 runs to 15 residues. V dropped 5 bases and J dropped 4 bases, with 17 bases sitting between them. CDR1 and CDR2 from the germline V gene are DFQATT and SNEGSKA (reference sequence). The CDR3 DNA sequence: TGCAGTGCTGTATCCCCAGGCATACATAATGAAAAACTGTTTTTT. Amino acids: CSAVSPGIHNEKLFF.

A few counts support this clonotype. CDR3 nucleotide sequence: TGCGCCAGCAGCCAACTGAATGCGGGAGGAAGGGAGACCCAGTACTTC. Protein product: CASSQLNAGGRETQYF. The chain employs TRBV4-1 and TRBJ2-5, with 8 nucleotides matching TRBD2. Germline V gives CDR1 MGHRA, CDR2 YSYEKL. The V and J ends lost 2 bases and 5 bases, in that order; junction bases with no gene match: 10. There are 16 residues in the CDR3.

The chain links TRBV3-1 to TRBJ2-7; tentative D call: TRBD1 (5 bases). The CDR3 spans 15 residues. The V gene lost 0 bases and the J gene lost 3 bases, with 12 bases spanning the gap. Germline V gives CDR1 LGHDT, CDR2 YNNKEL (reference sequence). The CDR3 region is CASSQDRLQGYEQYF. CDR3 in DNA: TGTGCCAGCAGCCAAGATCGACTCCAGGGCTACGAGCAGTACTTC.

This clonotype has a count of ten or more. The chain has TRBV20-1 and TRBJ2-3; tentative D call: TRBD2 (6 bases). The V and J ends lost 3 bases and 1 base respectively, with 14 bases between them. The CDR3 loop spans 15 amino acids. In germline, CDR1 is DFQATT, CDR2 SNEGSKA (reference sequence). CDR3 sequence: CSASFRERGTDTQYF. The DNA for the CDR3 is TGCAGTGCTAGTTTCCGGGAGAGGGGCACAGATACGCAGTATTTT.